These 30 T cell receptor beta chains originate from one sample sequenced in a study of blood T cell repertoires in COVID-19. Generated by immunoSEQ multiplex PCR, the TCRdb table keeps only in-frame clones and is missing some. The sample consists of about 260,000 clones, around four fifths of them appearing once. Sequenced: peripheral blood. The receptors here all came from a man between 60 and 75 years old with acute or convalescent COVID-19.

This chain connects TRBV4-2 to TRBJ2-5; D possibly corresponds to TRBD1 (5 bases). The V gene lost 0 bases and the J gene lost 5 bases, with 10 bases spanning the gap. Germline V gene sequence: CDR1 LGHNA, CDR2 YNFKEQ. The CDR3 is 14 amino acids. The DNA for the CDR3 is TGTGCCAGCAGCCAAGATGGCAGGGTGGAGACCCAGTACTTC. Translation gives CASSQDGRVETQYF.

This chain connects TRBV5-1 to TRBJ2-3; D is possibly TRBD2 (6 bases). The germline V gene encodes CDR1 SGHRS and CDR2 YFSETQ. This CDR3 has 14 amino acids. Between the trimmed V and J ends, which lost 4 bases and 2 bases, there was a span of 11 bases. The CDR3 DNA sequence: TGCGCCAGCAGCGGCGGGACCTTCACAGATACGCAGTATTTT. This sequence encodes CASSGGTFTDTQYF. Drawing the rest from reference TRBV5-1 and TRBJ2-3, the complete variable domain is KAGVTQTPRYLIKTRGQQVTLSCSPISGHRSVSWYQQTPGQGLQFLFEYFSETQRNKGNFPGRFSGRQFSNSRSEMNVSTLELGDSALYLCASSGGTFTDTQYFGPGTRLTVL.

V is TRBV7-9 and J is TRBJ2-5; 8 nucleotides agree with TRBD2. The germline V gene has CDR1 SEHNR and CDR2 FQNEAQ (reference sequence). This CDR3 has 14 residues. The junction had 7 bases not matched to a gene; V was cut back by 5 bases and J by 5 bases. For the CDR3, the DNA is TGTGCCAGCAGCATCTTAGGCGGGGGGGAGACCCAGTACTTC. It is translated as CASSILGGGETQYF. The full variable domain, completed using reference TRBV7-9 and TRBJ2-5, is DTGVSQNPRHKITKRGQNVTFRCDPISEHNRLYWYRQTLGQGPEFLTYFQNEAQLEKSRLLSDRFSAERPKGSFSTLEIQRTEQGDSAMYLCASSILGGGETQYFGPGTRLLVL.

The chain has TRBV28 and TRBJ1-5, with TRBD1 as a possible D gene (5 bases). The germline V gene has CDR1 MDHEN and CDR2 SYDVKM. V was pared by 2 bases and J by 6 bases, with 14 bases between. CDR3 length equals 15 residues. CDR3 in DNA: TGTGCCAGCAGTTTAGGTAGTCGGGGGAGTCAGCCCCAGCATTTT. It yields the protein CASSLGSRGSQPQHF.

V and J are TRBV10-3 and TRBJ2-7; 9 bases align to TRBD1. Trimming cost V 6 bases and J 6 bases; bases outside gene matches: 9. This CDR3 has 14 amino acids. The germline CDR1 and CDR2 sequences are ENHRY and SYGVKD. This chain's CDR3 is CAIRYHGQGSEQYF. CDR3 coding DNA: TGTGCCATCAGGTACCACGGACAGGGGAGCGAGCAGTACTTC.

V gene TRBV21-1 combines with J gene TRBJ2-7; the table's D call of TRBD1 was not tested on the DNA. TRBV21-1 is an annotated pseudogene. CDR3 length: 14 amino acids. The CDR3 nucleotides are TGTGCCAGCAGGGCTAAGGGGGCCGGATACGAGCAGTACTTC. This codes for CASRAKGAGYEQYF.

The V and J genes are TRBV6-5 and TRBJ1-2; 7 bases match TRBD1. From germline, CDR1 is MNHEY and CDR2 SVGAGI. The CDR3 contains 13 residues. The trim removed 6 bases at V and 4 bases at J, leaving 5 bases unmatched. CDR3 DNA sequence: TGTGCCAGCAGGCCGGGACAGCCCTATGGCTACACCTTC. This sequence encodes CASRPGQPYGYTF.

This rearrangement joins TRBV27 to TRBJ1-2, with a possible D match to TRBD1 (6 bases). Trimming pared 2 bases from V and 9 bases from J, leaving 22 bases between. Germline values: CDR1 MNHEY, CDR2 SMNVEV (reference sequence). CDR3 size: 16 residues. Here the CDR3 reads CASSLTGKLQMFSYTF. The DNA of the CDR3 is TGTGCCAGCAGTTTAACAGGGAAATTACAAATGTTTAGCTACACCTTC.

The chain uses TRBV27 and TRBJ2-7; D gene ambiguous. The CDR3 has 13 amino acids. Germline CDR1 reads MNHEY; CDR2 reads SMNVEV (reference sequence). Trimming removed 8 bases from V and 6 bases from J, with 17 bases in between. The CDR3 loop is CASGLAPFAEQYF. Written as DNA, the CDR3 is TGTGCCAGCGGGCTGGCACCATTTGCCGAGCAGTACTTC.

This clone was counted a few times. This chain joins TRBV27 and TRBJ2-3, with 16 nucleotides matching TRBD2. The CDR3 is 19 residues long. From germline, CDR1 is MNHEY and CDR2 SMNVEV (reference sequence). V trimming: 3 bases; J trimming: 3 bases; junction bases outside the gene matches: 9. This CDR3 reads CASSLIGTSGRARTDTQYF. In DNA form, the CDR3 reads TGTGCCAGCAGTTTGATAGGGACTAGCGGGAGGGCCCGGACAGATACGCAGTATTTT.

The V call is TRBV6-1, the J call TRBJ2-1; 8 bases agree with TRBD2. Germline V CDR1 and CDR2: MNHNS, SASEGT. CDR3 length: 13 residues. V dropped 3 bases and J dropped 8; count of bases not matched to a gene: 3. The CDR3 region is CASSDVAGYEQFF. The CDR3 bases are TGTGCCAGCAGTGATGTAGCGGGATATGAGCAGTTCTTC.

The J gene is TRBJ1-1, the V gene TRBV6-5, with a tentative D call TRBD1 (6 bases). CDR3 length: 14 residues. Germline V gene data show CDR1 as MNHEY and CDR2 as SVGAGI. The ends were cut back, 5 bases at V and 4 bases at J, with 14 bases in the middle. The CDR3 DNA follows: TGTGCCAGCAGTCGTTACGACAGGAGCACTGAAGCTTTCTTT. It encodes CASSRYDRSTEAFF.

This clone was counted between two and nine times. The V call is TRBV6-2 or TRBV6-3, the J call TRBJ1-2; a possible D gene is TRBD1 (6 bases). From germline, CDR1 is MNHEY and CDR2 SVGEGT. V lost 5 bases, J lost 6 bases, and 13 bases lay in between. There are 13 residues in the CDR3. The CDR3 coding sequence is TGTGCCAGCAGTCGATGGACAGTTAATGGCTACACCTTC. This gives the protein CASSRWTVNGYTF.

This clone is a singleton in its sample. The V gene is TRBV6-5, the J gene TRBJ1-1; D is possibly TRBD1 (5 bases). CDR1 MNHEY and CDR2 SVGAGI come from the germline V gene. The ends were cut back, 4 bases at V and 2 bases at J, with 17 bases in the middle. The CDR3 is 16 residues long. This chain's CDR3 is CASSFPTVRRNTEAFF. In DNA, the CDR3 is TGTGCCAGCAGTTTCCCGACAGTTAGGAGAAACACTGAAGCTTTCTTT.

The rearrangement links TRBV18 to TRBJ1-6, with TRBD1 matching over 9 bases. V lost 0 bases, J lost 0 bases, and 0 bases stayed unmatched. This CDR3 is 17 amino acids long. The V gene's germline CDR1 is KGHSH and CDR2 LQKENI. CDR3 residues: CASSPPTGGSYNSPLHF. The DNA of the CDR3 is TGTGCCAGCTCACCACCGACAGGGGGCTCCTATAATTCACCCCTCCACTTT.

The V gene is TRBV7-2, the J gene TRBJ1-1; 8 nucleotides match TRBD1. CDR1 is SGHTA and CDR2 is FQGNSA in the germline V gene. The ends lost 5 bases at V and 4 bases at J; junction bases unmatched: 12. The CDR3 extends over 16 amino acids. CDR3 in amino acids: CASSPIRTGRATEAFF. CDR3 in DNA: TGTGCCAGCAGCCCAATAAGGACAGGGCGGGCCACTGAAGCTTTCTTT.

This chain joins TRBV29-1 and TRBJ2-1; TRBD1 agrees at 8 bases. Germline V gene lookup returns CDR1 SQVTM and CDR2 ANQGSEA. The CDR3 spans 15 residues. V was clipped by 1 base and J by 8 bases; unmatched bases: 10. CDR3 DNA: TGCAGCGTTGAAGGGGCGACAGGGGAAAACGATGAGCAGTTCTTC. The encoded protein is CSVEGATGENDEQFF.

V gene TRBV3-1 (or the pseudogene TRBV3-2) combines with J gene TRBJ2-5, with TRBD1 matching 7 bases. Germline V gene data show CDR1 as LGHDT and CDR2 as YNNKEL (reference sequence). The CDR3 is 15 amino acids. Trimming cost V 4 bases and J 5 bases; bases outside gene matches: 10. In nucleotides, the CDR3 is TGTGCCAGCAGCCCCTGGGACAGTTTCGGCGAGACCCAGTACTTC. The encoded protein is CASSPWDSFGETQYF.

In this sample, this clone turned up a few times. The rearrangement joins TRBV7-2 to TRBJ1-5; no definite D call. V lost 1 base, J lost 7 bases, and 14 bases lay in between. Germline CDR1 and CDR2: SGHTA and FQGNSA. The CDR3 is 15 amino acids. The CDR3 sequence is CASSLDSGSGQPQHF. The CDR3 nucleotides are TGTGCCAGCAGCTTAGATAGTGGCTCCGGGCAGCCCCAGCATTTT.

In this sample, this clone turned up a few times. The CDR3, as DNA: TGCGCCAGCAGCTTGGGGCTAGCCTCCGGGGAGCTGTTTTTT. This encodes CASSLGLASGELFF. J is TRBJ2-2 and V is TRBV5-1; a possible D gene is TRBD2 (5 bases). There are 14 residues in the CDR3. Trimming cost V 0 bases and J 6 bases, with 9 bases left between them. Germline loops: CDR1 SGHRS, CDR2 YFSETQ.

The V and J genes are TRBV30 and TRBJ1-3, with D uncertain. V gave up 3 bases and J gave up 0 bases, with 6 bases separating them. CDR1 and CDR2 (germline): GTSNPN, SVGIG (reference sequence). CDR3 length: 13 residues. The CDR3 is CAWRANSGNTIYF. The CDR3, as DNA: TGTGCCTGGAGGGCAAACTCTGGAAACACCATATATTTT. The full variable domain, its missing parts supplied by reference TRBV30 and TRBJ1-3, is SQTIHQWPATLVQPVGSPLSLECTVEGTSNPNLYWYRQAAGRGLQLLFYSVGIGQISSEVPQNLSASRPQDRQFILSSKKLLLSDSGFYLCAWRANSGNTIYFGEGSWLTVV.

This clone was observed a few times. The rearrangement uses TRBV25-1 and TRBJ2-7, with D possibly matching TRBD2 (6 bases). The ends were cut back, 2 bases at V and 4 bases at J, with 12 bases in the middle. Germline CDR1 MGHDK, CDR2 SYGVNS. The CDR3 is made up of 14 amino acids. CDR3 amino acids: CASSEMGGKYEQYF. The CDR3 nucleotides are TGTGCCAGCAGTGAAATGGGCGGGAAGTACGAGCAGTACTTC.

J is TRBJ2-2 and V is TRBV7-2, with TRBD1 matching over 9 bases. The V segment lost 5 bases and the J segment 5 bases; nucleotides outside the gene matches: 9. The germline V gene has CDR1 SGHTA and CDR2 FQGNSA. The CDR3 consists of 16 residues. CDR3 coding DNA: TGTGCCAGCAGCCTCGACGGGACAGGGAGGACCGGGGAGCTGTTTTTT. This encodes CASSLDGTGRTGELFF.

The rearrangement uses TRBV7-6 and TRBJ2-3, with TRBD2 identical over 8 bases. This CDR3 is built from 15 residues. With 0 bases clipped from V and 8 bases from J, the junction kept 7 bases outside the gene matches. Looked up from germline, CDR1 is SGHVS and CDR2 is FNYEAQ. CDR3 DNA: TGTGCCAGCAGCTTAGCGTACCTAGCGGGTTCTACGCAGTATTTT. Encoded protein: CASSLAYLAGSTQYF.

This clone was counted only a few times. V gene TRBV9 combines with J gene TRBJ2-7, with 8 bases lining up with TRBD1. The CDR3 has 13 amino acids. Germline values: CDR1 SGDLS, CDR2 YYNGEE. The V gene end was trimmed by 7 bases and the J gene end by 6 bases; junction bases not matched to a gene: 9. For the CDR3, the DNA is TGTGCCAGCTCCGGACAGGGCCATGTCGAGCAGTACTTC. Protein sequence: CASSGQGHVEQYF.

This chain links TRBV12-3 or TRBV12-4 with TRBJ2-1, with a possible D match to TRBD2 (6 bases). V was trimmed by 7 bases and J by 6 bases, leaving 13 bases between them. The CDR3 length is 13 residues. CDR3 sequence reads: CASTLMRGNEQFF. DNA for the CDR3: TGTGCCAGCACCCTAATGCGGGGCAATGAGCAGTTCTTC.

The chain couples TRBV19 to TRBJ2-4; D gene uncertain. V lost 4 bases and J 8 bases, leaving 12 bases between the germline ends. Germline CDR1 is LNHDA and CDR2 is SQIVND (reference sequence). The CDR3 consists of 13 residues. The CDR3 DNA reads as TGTGCCAGTAGTACCGACTGGGTTGACATTCAGTACTTC. Translated, it gives CASSTDWVDIQYF.

The rearrangement joins TRBV7-3 to TRBJ1-2; TRBD1 might be the D (6 bases). The CDR3 is 13 amino acids. Looked up from germline, CDR1 is SGHTA and CDR2 is FQGTGA. The ends were cut back, 5 bases at V and 8 bases at J, with 15 bases in the middle. CDR3 sequence: CASSPGQGTGYTF. Written as DNA, the CDR3 is TGTGCCAGCAGCCCAGGGCAGGGGACCGGCTACACCTTC.

The V and J genes are TRBV7-3 and TRBJ2-1; 9 positions match TRBD2. J lost 8 bases, V lost 3 bases, and 2 bases had no gene match. Germline V lookup: CDR1 SGHTA, CDR2 FQGTGA. This CDR3 has 13 amino acids. The CDR3 loop reads CASSFKRGDEQFF. The CDR3 coding sequence is TGTGCCAGCAGCTTTAAGCGGGGGGATGAGCAGTTCTTC.

This rearrangement joins TRBV18 to TRBJ1-2; D remains unclear. With 6 bases removed from V and 2 bases from J, the gap between germline ends came to 13 bases. The germline gives CDR1 KGHSH, CDR2 LQKENI. The CDR3 is 14 amino acids. CDR3 loop: CASSVETENYGYTF. The CDR3 DNA reads TGTGCCAGCTCTGTCGAGACGGAGAACTATGGCTACACCTTC.